Following are 18 T cell receptor beta chains from one sample sequenced in a study of T cell responses to AZD1222 COVID-19 vaccine. Sequenced by immunoSEQ multiplex PCR; TCRdb stores in-frame clones only, minus some. The sample lists fewer than 200,000 clones, around 94% occurring once. The source was peripheral blood, collected on day 0 of AZD1222 vaccination. The source is an adult in good health.

This clone was observed a few times. The DNA for the CDR3 is TGTGCCAGCAGCCAGGGGACTGAAGCTTTCTTT. This gives the protein CASSQGTEAFF. V is TRBV5-4 and J is TRBJ1-1; a possible D gene is TRBD1 (6 bases). V was cut by 4 bases and J by 5 bases, with 6 bases left in between. The CDR3 is made up of 11 amino acids. Germline V gene lookup returns CDR1 SGHNT and CDR2 YYREEE (reference sequence). The full variable domain, its missing parts supplied by reference TRBV5-4 and TRBJ1-1, is ETGVTQSPTHLIKTRGQQVTLRCSSQSGHNTVSWYQQALGQGPQFIFQYYREEENGRGNFPPRFSGLQFPNYSSELNVNALELDDSALYLCASSQGTEAFFGQGTRLTVV.

The chain joins TRBV4-2 to TRBJ1-1; no firm D call. The ends were cut back, 1 base at V and 7 bases at J, with 10 bases in the middle. From germline, CDR1 is LGHNA and CDR2 YNFKEQ. CDR3 length equals 13 residues. The DNA of the CDR3 is TGTGCCAGCAGCCAAGCCTGGACGGTTGAAGCTTTCTTT. It codes for CASSQAWTVEAFF.

This clone was recorded once. The rearrangement uses TRBV5-1 and TRBJ1-5; D gene ambiguous. The germline gives CDR1 SGHRS, CDR2 YFSETQ. Trimming stripped 2 bases from V and 3 bases from J, with 9 bases between. The CDR3 is 14 residues long. CDR3 sequence reads: CASSFDTPNQPQHF. The CDR3 DNA reads TGCGCCAGCAGCTTTGACACTCCCAATCAGCCCCAGCATTTT.

This clone was observed once. CDR3 sequence (DNA): TGTGCCAGCAGAGGAGCTGCTAATGAAAAACTGTTTTTT. Its protein product is CASRGAANEKLFF. V gene TRBV14 combines with J gene TRBJ1-4, with D unclear. The CDR3 covers 13 residues. Germline CDR1 reads SGHDN; CDR2 reads FVKESK. V lost 6 bases to trimming and J lost 3 bases, with 8 bases between them.

The chain uses TRBV5-1 and TRBJ1-2; TRBD1 is a possible D gene (5 bases). Trimming pared 0 bases from V and 6 bases from J, leaving 12 bases between. CDR3 length: 14 residues. Germline CDR1 is SGHRS and CDR2 is YFSETQ. For the CDR3, the DNA is TGCGCCAGCAGCTTGGTACCGCGGGGCGATGGCTACACCTTC. It specifies CASSLVPRGDGYTF.

The rearrangement joins TRBV5-4 to TRBJ1-4; D is unclear. The V gene's germline CDR1 is SGHNT and CDR2 YYREEE (reference sequence). The CDR3 is 15 residues long. V lost 4 bases and J 2 bases, leaving 12 bases between the germline ends. The CDR3 protein is CASSPSKGTNEKLFF. CDR3 in DNA: TGTGCCAGCAGCCCCAGTAAGGGTACTAATGAAAAACTGTTTTTT.

The chain is built from TRBV10-1 and TRBJ2-1, with 7 bases lining up with TRBD1. This CDR3 region has 12 residues. Germline CDR1 reads WNHNN; CDR2 reads SYGVQD (reference sequence). The V segment lost 6 bases and the J segment 10 bases; nucleotides outside the gene matches: 6. The CDR3 is CASSSDRPEQFF. For the CDR3, the DNA is TGCGCCAGCAGCTCGGACAGGCCAGAGCAGTTCTTC.

This chain uses TRBV6-5 with TRBJ1-3, with D hard to call. Germline V lookup: CDR1 MNHEY, CDR2 SVGAGI. The CDR3 loop spans 14 amino acids. The V and J ends lost 4 bases and 2 bases respectively, with 9 bases between them. CDR3 amino acids: CASSWGVAGNTIYF. The CDR3 bases are TGTGCCAGCAGTTGGGGTGTAGCTGGAAACACCATATATTTT.

The J gene is TRBJ1-4, the V gene TRBV6-2 or TRBV6-3; TRBD1 matches at 7 bases. Germline CDR1 is MNHEY and CDR2 is SVGEGT. J gave up 2 bases and V 5 bases, and 8 bases lay outside the gene matches. This CDR3 has 16 residues. CDR3 sequence reads: CASSKYRGATNEKLFF. The CDR3 DNA follows: TGTGCCAGCAGTAAATACAGGGGAGCGACTAATGAAAAACTGTTTTTT.

This chain links TRBV5-1 with TRBJ2-2, with 9 bases identical to TRBD2. The CDR3 extends over 14 amino acids. Germline CDR1 is SGHRS and CDR2 is YFSETQ. J gave up 5 bases and V 5 bases, and 4 bases lay outside the gene matches. CDR3 residues: CASRGLAATGELFF. CDR3 sequence (DNA): TGCGCCAGCAGGGGACTAGCCGCAACCGGGGAGCTGTTTTTT.

There are a few counts of this clone. Distinct nucleotide sequences in the sample also encode this CDR3. The chain recombines TRBV18 with TRBJ1-2, with 7 bases matching TRBD1. J lost 8 bases, V lost 2 bases, and 5 bases had no gene match. The CDR3 is 13 residues long. Germline CDR1 and CDR2: KGHSH and LQKENI. The CDR3: CASSPEGARGYTF. In DNA, the CDR3 is TGTGCCAGCTCACCAGAGGGGGCACGCGGCTACACCTTC.

The J gene is TRBJ2-3, the V gene TRBV4-1; 9 nucleotides line up with TRBD2. The germline gives CDR1 MGHRA, CDR2 YSYEKL. This CDR3 spans 14 amino acids. Trimming removed 1 base from V and 4 bases from J; junction bases left unmatched: 0. The DNA for the CDR3 is TGCGCCAGCAGCCAAGGCGGGGGGGCAGATACGCAGTATTTT. This codes for CASSQGGGADTQYF.

The chain has TRBV10-3 and TRBJ2-5, with no clear D. The V and J ends lost 4 bases and 7 bases respectively, with 10 bases between them. Germline V lookup: CDR1 ENHRY, CDR2 SYGVKD. CDR3 length equals 12 residues. The DNA of the CDR3 is TGTGCCATCAGTGGGACGCCTGGGACCCAGTACTTC. Translated: CAISGTPGTQYF.

This clone has only one observation. The chain recombines TRBV11-3 with TRBJ1-6, with a possible D match to TRBD1 (5 bases). Per germline, CDR1 SGHNT and CDR2 YENEEA. V lost 5 bases and J 9 bases, leaving 11 bases between the germline ends. This CDR3 comprises 13 residues. CDR3 nucleotides: TGTGCCAGCAGCCACGGCGGGGGTTCACCCCTCCACTTT. It is translated as CASSHGGGSPLHF.

V is TRBV10-3 and J is TRBJ1-6, with a tentative D call TRBD1 (5 bases). This CDR3 has 14 amino acids. Between the trimmed V and J ends, which lost 2 bases and 3 bases, there was a span of 5 bases. CDR1 and CDR2 (germline): ENHRY, SYGVKD. In DNA form, the CDR3 reads TGTGCCATCAGTGAGGACAGCTATAATTCACCCCTCCACTTT. It translates to CAISEDSYNSPLHF.

This chain joins TRBV11-2 and TRBJ1-2; a weak D match, TRBD1 (5 bases). This CDR3 is built from 14 residues. The germline CDR1 and CDR2 sequences are SGHAT and FQNNGV. V was trimmed by 7 bases and J by 8 bases, leaving 20 bases between them. CDR3: CASTPVGVSWGYTF. DNA of the CDR3: TGTGCCAGCACCCCCGTAGGGGTTTCGTGGGGCTACACCTTC.

The chain combines TRBV11-2 with TRBJ1-2; D is uncertain. CDR3 length: 17 amino acids. Looked up from germline, CDR1 is SGHAT and CDR2 is FQNNGV. V was trimmed by 2 bases and J by 2 bases, leaving 18 bases between them. CDR3 sequence reads: CASSLWAPLAENYGYTF. The CDR3 DNA follows: TGTGCCAGCAGCTTATGGGCCCCCTTAGCGGAGAACTATGGCTACACCTTC. The entire variable domain, with the rest obtained from reference TRBV11-2 and TRBJ1-2, is as follows: EAGVAQSPRYKIIEKRQSVAFWCNPISGHATLYWYQQILGQGPKLLIQFQNNGVVDDSQLPKDRFSAERLKGVDSTLKIQPAKLEDSAVYLCASSLWAPLAENYGYTFGSGTRLTVV.

In its sample, this clone is medium-sized. The chain carries TRBV6-5 and TRBJ2-5; D not resolved. Germline-derived CDR1 and CDR2 are MNHEY and SVGAGI. Deletions cut 0 bases from V and 2 bases from J, with 10 bases between. The CDR3 spans 15 residues. CDR3 in amino acids: CASSYSTLGQETQYF. The CDR3 DNA follows: TGTGCCAGCAGTTACTCGACGTTGGGTCAAGAGACCCAGTACTTC.